This T cell receptor beta chain originates from a study of blood T cell repertoires in COVID-19. Germline V gene lookup returns CDR1 SGHTA and CDR2 FQGTGA. J was trimmed by 7 bases and V by 5 bases; bases with no gene match: 9. The CDR3 extends over 15 amino acids. Using immunoSEQ multiplex PCR, the repertoire was profiled, and TCRdb retains in-frame clones only, with some absent. This table has hundreds of thousands of clones, 82% appearing once. The sequencing sample was made of peripheral blood. The gene calls are TRBV7-3 and TRBJ1-3, with 9 bases that match TRBD1. The receptor was isolated from a woman aged 80 or over with acute or convalescent COVID-19. DNA of the CDR3: TGTGCCAGCAGCCCTGGGACAGGGCTGGGGAACACCATATATTTT. It yields the protein CASSPGTGLGNTIYF.